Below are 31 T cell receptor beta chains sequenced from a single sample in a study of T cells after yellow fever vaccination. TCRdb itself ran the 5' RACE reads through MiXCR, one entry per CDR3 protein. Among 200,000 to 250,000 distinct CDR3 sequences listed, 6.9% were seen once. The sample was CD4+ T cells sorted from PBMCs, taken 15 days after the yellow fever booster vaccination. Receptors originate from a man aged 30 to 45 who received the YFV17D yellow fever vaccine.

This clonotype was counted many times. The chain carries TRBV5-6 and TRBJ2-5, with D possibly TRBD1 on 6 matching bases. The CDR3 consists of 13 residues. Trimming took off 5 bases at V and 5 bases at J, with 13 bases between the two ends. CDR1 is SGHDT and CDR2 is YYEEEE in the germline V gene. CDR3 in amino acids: CASRLPGVETQYF. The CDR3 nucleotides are TGTGCCAGCAGACTTCCAGGGGTGGAGACCCAGTACTTC.

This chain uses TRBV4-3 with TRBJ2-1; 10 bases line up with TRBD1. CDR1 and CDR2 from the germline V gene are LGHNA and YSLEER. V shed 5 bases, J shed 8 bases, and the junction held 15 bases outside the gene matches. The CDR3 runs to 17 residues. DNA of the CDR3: TGCGCCAGCAGCTTCCAGCATGGGACAGGGGTTTATTATGAGCAGTTCTTC. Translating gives CASSFQHGTGVYYEQFF.

This chain's CDR3 is CASSLGGSTSYEQYF. Written as DNA, the CDR3 is TGCGCCAGCAGCTTGGGTGGCAGCACCTCCTACGAGCAGTACTTC. The rearrangement uses TRBV5-1 and TRBJ2-7; D is unclear. CDR3 size: 15 residues. V lost 0 bases and J lost 0, with 10 bases in between. CDR1 and CDR2 from the germline V gene are SGHRS and YFSETQ.

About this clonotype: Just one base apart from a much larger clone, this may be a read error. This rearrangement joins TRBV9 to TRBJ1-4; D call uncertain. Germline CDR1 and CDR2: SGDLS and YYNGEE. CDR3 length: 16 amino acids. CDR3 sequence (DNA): TGTGCCAGCAGCGTACTGGGCGGTACAACTAAGGAAAAACTGTTTTTT. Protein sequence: CASSVLGGTTKEKLFF.

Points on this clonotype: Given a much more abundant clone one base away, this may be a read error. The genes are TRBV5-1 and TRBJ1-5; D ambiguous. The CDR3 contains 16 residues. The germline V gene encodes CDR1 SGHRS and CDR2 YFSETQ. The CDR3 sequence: CASSLSGADSNQHQHF. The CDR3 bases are TGCGCCAGCAGCTTGTCGGGAGCGGATAGCAATCAGCACCAGCATTTT.

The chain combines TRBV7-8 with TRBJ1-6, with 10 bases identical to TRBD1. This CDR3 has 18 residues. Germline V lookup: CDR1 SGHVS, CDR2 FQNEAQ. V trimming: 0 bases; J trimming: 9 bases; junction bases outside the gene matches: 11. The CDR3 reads CASSLATQMRTGGSPLHF. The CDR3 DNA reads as TGTGCCAGCAGCTTAGCGACCCAAATGCGGACAGGGGGTTCACCCCTCCACTTT.

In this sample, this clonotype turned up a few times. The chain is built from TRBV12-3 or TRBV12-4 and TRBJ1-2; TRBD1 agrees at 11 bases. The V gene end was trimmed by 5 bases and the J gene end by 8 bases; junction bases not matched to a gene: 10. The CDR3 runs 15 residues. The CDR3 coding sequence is TGTGCCAGCAGTCCAAGGACAGGGGGCTCGGTAGGCTACACCTTC. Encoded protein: CASSPRTGGSVGYTF.

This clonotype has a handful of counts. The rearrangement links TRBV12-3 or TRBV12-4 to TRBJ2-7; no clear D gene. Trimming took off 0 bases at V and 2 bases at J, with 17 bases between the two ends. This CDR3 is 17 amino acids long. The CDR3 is CASSLADGPGRAYEQYF. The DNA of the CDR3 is TGTGCCAGCAGTTTAGCGGACGGCCCGGGCCGGGCCTACGAGCAGTACTTC.

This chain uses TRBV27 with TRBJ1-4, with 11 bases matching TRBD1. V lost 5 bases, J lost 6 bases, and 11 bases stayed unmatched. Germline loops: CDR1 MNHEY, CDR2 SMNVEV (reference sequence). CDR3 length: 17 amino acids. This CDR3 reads CASSPGTGGRGDEKLFF. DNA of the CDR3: TGTGCCAGCAGTCCCGGGACAGGGGGGCGCGGAGATGAAAAACTGTTTTTT. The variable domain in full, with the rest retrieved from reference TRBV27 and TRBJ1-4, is EAQVTQNPRYLITVTGKKLTVTCSQNMNHEYMSWYRQDPGLGLRQIYYSMNVEVTDKGDVPEGYKVSRKEKRNFPLILESPSPNQTSLYFCASSPGTGGRGDEKLFFGSGTQLSVL.

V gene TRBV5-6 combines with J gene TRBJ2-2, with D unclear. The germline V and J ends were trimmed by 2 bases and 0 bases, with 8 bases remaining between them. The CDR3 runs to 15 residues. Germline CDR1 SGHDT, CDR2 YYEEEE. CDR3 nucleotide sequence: TGTGCCAGCAGCTTATACGCCTCGAACACCGGGGAGCTGTTTTTT. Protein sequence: CASSLYASNTGELFF.

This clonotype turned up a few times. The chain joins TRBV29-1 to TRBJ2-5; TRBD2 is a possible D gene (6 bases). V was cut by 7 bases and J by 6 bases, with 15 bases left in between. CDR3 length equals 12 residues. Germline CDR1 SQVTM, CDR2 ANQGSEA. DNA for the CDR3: TGCAGCGGGACGGGGACTTTGAAGACCCAGTACTTC. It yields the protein CSGTGTLKTQYF.

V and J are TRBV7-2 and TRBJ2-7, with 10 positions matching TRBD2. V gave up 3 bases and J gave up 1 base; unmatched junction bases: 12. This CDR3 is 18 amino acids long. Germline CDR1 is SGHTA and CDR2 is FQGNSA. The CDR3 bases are TGTGCCAGCAGCTTGCGGAGTGCTATAGCGGGAGGTTCCTACGAGCAGTACTTC. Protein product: CASSLRSAIAGGSYEQYF. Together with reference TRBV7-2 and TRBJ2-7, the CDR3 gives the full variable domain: GAGVSQSPSNKVTEKGKDVELRCDPISGHTALYWYRQSLGQGLEFLIYFQGNSAPDKSGLPSDRFSAERTGGSVSTLTIQRTQQEDSAVYLCASSLRSAIAGGSYEQYFGPGTRLTVT.

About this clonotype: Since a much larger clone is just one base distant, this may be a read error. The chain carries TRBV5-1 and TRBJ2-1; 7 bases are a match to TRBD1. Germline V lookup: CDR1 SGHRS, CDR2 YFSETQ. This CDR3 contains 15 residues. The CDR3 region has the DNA TGCACCAGCAGCTGGGGGACAGAGACCTACAATGAGCAGTTCTTC. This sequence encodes CTSSWGTETYNEQFF.

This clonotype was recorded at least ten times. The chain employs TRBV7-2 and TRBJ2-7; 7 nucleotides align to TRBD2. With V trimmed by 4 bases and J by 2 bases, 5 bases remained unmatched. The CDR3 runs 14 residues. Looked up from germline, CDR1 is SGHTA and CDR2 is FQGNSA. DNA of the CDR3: TGTGCCAGCAGCTCCCGGGGGGTAGCCTACGAGCAGTACTTC. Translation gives CASSSRGVAYEQYF.

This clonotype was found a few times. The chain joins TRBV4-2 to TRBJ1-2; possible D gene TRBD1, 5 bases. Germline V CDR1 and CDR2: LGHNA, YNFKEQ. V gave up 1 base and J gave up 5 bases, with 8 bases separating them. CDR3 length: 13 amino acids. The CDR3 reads CASSQGGGYGYTF. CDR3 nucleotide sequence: TGTGCCAGCAGCCAAGGCGGGGGTTATGGCTACACCTTC.

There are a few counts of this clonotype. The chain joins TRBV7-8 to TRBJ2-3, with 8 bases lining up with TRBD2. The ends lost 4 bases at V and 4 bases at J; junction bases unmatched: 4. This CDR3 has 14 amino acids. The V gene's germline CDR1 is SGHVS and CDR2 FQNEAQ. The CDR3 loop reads CASSYSGKSDTQYF. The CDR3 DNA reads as TGTGCCAGCAGCTATAGCGGGAAGTCAGATACGCAGTATTTT.

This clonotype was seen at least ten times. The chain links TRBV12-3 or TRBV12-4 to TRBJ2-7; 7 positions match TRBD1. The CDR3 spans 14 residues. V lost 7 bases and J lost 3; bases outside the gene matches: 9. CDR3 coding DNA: TGTGCCAGCATCAGGGACAGCCTCAGCTACGAGCAGTACTTC. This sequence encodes CASIRDSLSYEQYF.

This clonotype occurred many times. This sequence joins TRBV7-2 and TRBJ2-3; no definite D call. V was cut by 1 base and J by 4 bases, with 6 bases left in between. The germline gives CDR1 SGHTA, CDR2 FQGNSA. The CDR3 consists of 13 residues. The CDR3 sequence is CASSLVPPDTQYF. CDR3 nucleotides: TGTGCCAGCAGCTTAGTCCCCCCAGATACGCAGTATTTT.

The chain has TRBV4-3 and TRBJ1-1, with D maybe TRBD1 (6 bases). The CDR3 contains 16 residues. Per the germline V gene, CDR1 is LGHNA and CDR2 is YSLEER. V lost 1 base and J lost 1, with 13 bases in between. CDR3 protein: CASSQVQGTKNTEAFF. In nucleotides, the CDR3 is TGCGCCAGCAGCCAAGTCCAGGGGACCAAGAACACTGAAGCTTTCTTT.

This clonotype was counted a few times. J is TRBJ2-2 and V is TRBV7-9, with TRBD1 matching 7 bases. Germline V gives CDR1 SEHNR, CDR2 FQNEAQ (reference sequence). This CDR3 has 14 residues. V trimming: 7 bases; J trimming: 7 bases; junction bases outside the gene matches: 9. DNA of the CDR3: TGTGCCAGCACCCAAGACAACAGGGGCGGGGAGCTGTTTTTT. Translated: CASTQDNRGGELFF.

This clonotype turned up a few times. The CDR3: CASSGQGNSPLHF. CDR3 sequence (DNA): TGTGCCAGCAGCGGACAGGGTAATTCACCCCTCCACTTT. V usage is TRBV27 and J usage is TRBJ1-6; 8 bases are shared with TRBD1. CDR1 is MNHEY and CDR2 is SMNVEV in the germline V gene (reference sequence). V shed 6 bases, J shed 6 bases, and the junction held 1 base outside the gene matches. CDR3 length: 13 amino acids.

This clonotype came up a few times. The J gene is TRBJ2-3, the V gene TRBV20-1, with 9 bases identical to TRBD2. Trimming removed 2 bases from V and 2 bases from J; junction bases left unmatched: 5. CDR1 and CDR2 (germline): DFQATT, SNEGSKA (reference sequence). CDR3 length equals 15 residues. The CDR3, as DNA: TGCAGTGCTAGAAGGACTAGCGACTACACAGATACGCAGTATTTT. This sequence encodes CSARRTSDYTDTQYF.

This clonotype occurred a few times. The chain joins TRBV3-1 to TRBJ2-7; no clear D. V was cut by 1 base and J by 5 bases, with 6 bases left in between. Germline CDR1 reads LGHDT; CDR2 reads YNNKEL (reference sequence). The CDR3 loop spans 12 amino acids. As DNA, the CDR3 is TGTGCCAGCAGCCAAGTTCTCCACGAGCAGTACTTC. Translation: CASSQVLHEQYF.

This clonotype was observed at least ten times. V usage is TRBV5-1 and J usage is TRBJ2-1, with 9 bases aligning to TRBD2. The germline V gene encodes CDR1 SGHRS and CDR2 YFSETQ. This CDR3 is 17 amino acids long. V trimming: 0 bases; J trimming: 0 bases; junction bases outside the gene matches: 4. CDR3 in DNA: TGCGCCAGCAGCTTGGTGCTAGCGGGGTTCTCCTACAATGAGCAGTTCTTC. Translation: CASSLVLAGFSYNEQFF.

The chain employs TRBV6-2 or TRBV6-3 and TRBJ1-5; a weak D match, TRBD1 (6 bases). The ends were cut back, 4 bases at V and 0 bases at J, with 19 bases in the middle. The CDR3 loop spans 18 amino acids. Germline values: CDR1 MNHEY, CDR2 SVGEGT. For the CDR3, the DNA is TGTGCCAGCAGTTGGGGACAAGGGACCGGGTATAGCAATCAGCCCCAGCATTTT. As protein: CASSWGQGTGYSNQPQHF.

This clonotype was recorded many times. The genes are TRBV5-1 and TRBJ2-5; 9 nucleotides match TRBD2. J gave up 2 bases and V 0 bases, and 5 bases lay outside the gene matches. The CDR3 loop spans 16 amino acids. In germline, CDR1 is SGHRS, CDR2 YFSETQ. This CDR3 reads CASSLEKTSGQETQYF. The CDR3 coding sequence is TGCGCCAGCAGCTTGGAAAAGACTAGCGGACAAGAGACCCAGTACTTC.

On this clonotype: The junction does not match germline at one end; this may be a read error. CDR3 nucleotide sequence: TGTACCAGCAGCCTTTACCGGACTAGCGGGAGTTCCTACAATGAGCAGTTCTTC. Translated, it gives CTSSLYRTSGSSYNEQFF. The chain joins TRBV3-1 to TRBJ2-1, with TRBD2 matching over 13 bases. In germline, CDR1 is LGHDT, CDR2 YNNKEL (reference sequence). The CDR3 contains 18 residues.

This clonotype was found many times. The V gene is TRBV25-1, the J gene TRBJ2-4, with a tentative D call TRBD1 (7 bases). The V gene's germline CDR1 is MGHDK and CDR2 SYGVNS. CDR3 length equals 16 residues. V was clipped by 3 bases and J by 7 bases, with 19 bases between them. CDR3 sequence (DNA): TGTGCCAGCAGTGATTCCCCGGCCAGGGGGGAGAACATTCAGTACTTC. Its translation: CASSDSPARGENIQYF.

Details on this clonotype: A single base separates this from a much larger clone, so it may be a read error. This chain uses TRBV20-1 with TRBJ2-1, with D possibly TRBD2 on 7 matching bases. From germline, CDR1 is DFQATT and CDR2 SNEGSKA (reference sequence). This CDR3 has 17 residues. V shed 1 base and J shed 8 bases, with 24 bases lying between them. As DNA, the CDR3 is TGCAGTGCTAGAGCCCCGGGGGGCGCGGGGCCCCACGATGAGCAGTTCTTC. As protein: CSARAPGGAGPHDEQFF.

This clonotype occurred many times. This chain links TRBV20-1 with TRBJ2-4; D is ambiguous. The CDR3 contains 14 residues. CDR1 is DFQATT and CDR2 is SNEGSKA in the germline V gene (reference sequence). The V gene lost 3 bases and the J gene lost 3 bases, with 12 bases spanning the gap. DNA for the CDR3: TGCAGTGCTAGTCTTTCGGACCACAAAAACATTCAGTACTTC. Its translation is CSASLSDHKNIQYF.

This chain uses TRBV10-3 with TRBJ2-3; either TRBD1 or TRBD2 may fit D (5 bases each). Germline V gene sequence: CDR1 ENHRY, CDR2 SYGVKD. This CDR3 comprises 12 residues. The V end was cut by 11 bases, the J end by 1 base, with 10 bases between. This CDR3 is CAVGRGTDTQYF. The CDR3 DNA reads TGTGCCGTGGGGCGGGGCACAGATACGCAGTATTTT.